This TCR beta chain comes out of a study of vaccination effects on CD4 cells after COVID-19. The culture ran for 10 days before CD4+ T cells were isolated. Of the BNT162b2 and mRNA-1273 vaccines, participants received two doses of one or the other. CDR3 size: 15 residues. The germline CDR1 and CDR2 sequences are MNHEY and SMNVEV (reference sequence). Germline trimming cut 3 bases from V and 5 bases from J; bases unmatched to any gene: 5. As to this clone: The antigen remains unidentified.

Using immunoSEQ multiplex PCR, the repertoire was profiled, and TCRdb retains in-frame clones only, with some absent. The sample yields about 66,000 clones, 65% to 80% seen once. The sample was CD4+ T cells from PBMCs cultured without peptide, taken after COVID-19 vaccination. The sequence came from a human donor who received a COVID-19 vaccine. The V and J genes are TRBV27 and TRBJ2-5; 11 positions match TRBD1. CDR3 nucleotide sequence: TGTGCCAGCAGTTTGGCGGGGACAGGGGGGGAGACCCAGTACTTC. Translating gives CASSLAGTGGETQYF.